This paragraph reports one TCR beta chain. What it binds is not known. This CDR3 is built from 15 residues. CDR1 is SGHRS and CDR2 is YFSETQ in the germline V gene. Deletions cut 4 bases from V and 0 bases from J, with 13 bases between. Using constant-segment primers, 5'RACE produced TCR alpha and TCR beta cDNA libraries carrying sample barcodes and UMIs. A single record per CDR3 protein comes from TCRdb applying MiXCR to the 5' RACE reads. The top ten hold around 9.5% of the sample, which has about 430,000 distinct CDR3 sequences, roughly a quarter seen once. The data derive from a study of T-cell memory formation after mild COVID-19. Whole-study context: The two donors had largely donor-specific TCR clusters.

The study, taken as a whole, reports: A second wave expanding day 15 to 37 was CD4+-biased; contracting clones were balanced.

Sequenced material: PBMCs or a T cell subset sorted from them (not recorded which). The V call is TRBV5-1, the J call TRBJ1-1, with D uncertain. The source of this sequence is an adult woman who had mild COVID-19 (a few samples of this study predate the infection). Cell type and time point are not known. CDR3 loop: CASSLGSNLNTEAFF. The CDR3 nucleotides are TGCGCCAGCAGCCTTGGTTCTAACCTGAACACTGAAGCTTTCTTT.